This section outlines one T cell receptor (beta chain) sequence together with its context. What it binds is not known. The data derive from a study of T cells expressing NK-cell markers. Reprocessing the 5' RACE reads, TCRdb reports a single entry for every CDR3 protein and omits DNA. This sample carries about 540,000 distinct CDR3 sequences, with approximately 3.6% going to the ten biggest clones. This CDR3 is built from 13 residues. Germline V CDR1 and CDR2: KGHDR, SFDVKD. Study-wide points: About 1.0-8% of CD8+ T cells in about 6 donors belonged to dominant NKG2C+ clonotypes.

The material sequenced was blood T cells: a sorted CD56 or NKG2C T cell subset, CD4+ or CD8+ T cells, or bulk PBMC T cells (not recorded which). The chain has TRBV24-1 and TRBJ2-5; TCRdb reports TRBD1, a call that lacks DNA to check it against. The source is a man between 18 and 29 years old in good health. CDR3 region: CATGHQVQETQYF.